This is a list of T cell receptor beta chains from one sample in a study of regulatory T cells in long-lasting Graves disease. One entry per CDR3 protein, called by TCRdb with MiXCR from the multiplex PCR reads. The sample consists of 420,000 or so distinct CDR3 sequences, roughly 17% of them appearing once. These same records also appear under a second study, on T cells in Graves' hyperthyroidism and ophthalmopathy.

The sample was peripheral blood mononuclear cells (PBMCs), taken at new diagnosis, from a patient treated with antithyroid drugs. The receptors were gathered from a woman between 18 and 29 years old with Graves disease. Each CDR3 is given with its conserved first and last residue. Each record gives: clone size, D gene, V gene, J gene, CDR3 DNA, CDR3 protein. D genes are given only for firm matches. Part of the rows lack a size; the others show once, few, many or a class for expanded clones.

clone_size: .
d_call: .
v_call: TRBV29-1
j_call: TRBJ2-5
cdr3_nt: TGCAGCGCCAGGGTTGGCAGCGGTATTGAGACCCAGTACTTC
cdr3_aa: CSARVGSGIETQYF

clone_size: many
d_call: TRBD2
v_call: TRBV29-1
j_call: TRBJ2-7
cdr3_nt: TGCAGCGTTAAGGGACTAGCGACCTACGAGCAGTACTTC
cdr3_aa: CSVKGLATYEQYF

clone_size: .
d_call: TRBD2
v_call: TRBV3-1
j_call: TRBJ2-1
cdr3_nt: TGTGCCAGTAGCCTAATAGGCGGGAGGACCGACAATGAGCAGTTCTTC
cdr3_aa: CASSLIGGRTDNEQFF

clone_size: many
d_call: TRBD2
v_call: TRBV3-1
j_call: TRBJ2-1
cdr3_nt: TGTGCCAGCAGTTTACTAGCGGGAGGAGATGAGCAGTTCTTC
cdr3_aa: CASSLLAGGDEQFF

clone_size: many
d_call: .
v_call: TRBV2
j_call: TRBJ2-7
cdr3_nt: TGTGCCAGCAGTGAGCCTGGACAGACCTACGAGCAGTACTTC
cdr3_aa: CASSEPGQTYEQYF

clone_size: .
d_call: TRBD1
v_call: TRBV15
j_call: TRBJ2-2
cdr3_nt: TGTGCCACCAGCAGGGACAGGACGAACACCGGGGAGCTGTTTTTT
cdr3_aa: CATSRDRTNTGELFF

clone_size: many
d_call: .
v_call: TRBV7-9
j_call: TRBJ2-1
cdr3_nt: TGTGCCAGCAGCTTATGGGCGGGAAGCTCCTACAATGAGCAGTTCTTC
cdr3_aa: CASSLWAGSSYNEQFF

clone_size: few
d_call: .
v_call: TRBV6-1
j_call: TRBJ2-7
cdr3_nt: TGTGCCAGCAGCTCCCGACAGGACTTCCCCTACGAGCAGTACTTC
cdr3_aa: CASSSRQDFPYEQYF

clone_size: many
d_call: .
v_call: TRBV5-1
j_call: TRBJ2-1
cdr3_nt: TGCGCCAGCAGCCCCGAGGGCAATGAGCAGTTCTTC
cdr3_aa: CASSPEGNEQFF

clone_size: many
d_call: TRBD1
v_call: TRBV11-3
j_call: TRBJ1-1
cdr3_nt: TGTGCCAGCAGCCTACGGACAGGCCGCGGCACTGAAGCTTTCTTT
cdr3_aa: CASSLRTGRGTEAFF

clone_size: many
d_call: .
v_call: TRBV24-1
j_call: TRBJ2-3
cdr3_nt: TGTGCCACCAGTGATTTTAAAGATACGCAGTATTTT
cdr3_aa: CATSDFKDTQYF

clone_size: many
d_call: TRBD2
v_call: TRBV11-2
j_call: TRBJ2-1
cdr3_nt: TGTGCCAGCAGCTTAACTGGGCCCCGGGACTACGGCGACAATGAGCAGTTCTTC
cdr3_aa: CASSLTGPRDYGDNEQFF

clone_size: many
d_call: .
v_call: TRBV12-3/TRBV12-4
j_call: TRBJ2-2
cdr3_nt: TGTGCCAGCAGTGGCCGGAACGGCCTCGCGGCCGGGGAGCTGTTTTTT
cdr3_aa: CASSGRNGLAAGELFF

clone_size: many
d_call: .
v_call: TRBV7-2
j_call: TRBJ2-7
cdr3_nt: TGTGCCAGCAGCCTCCAGGCACTTTACGAGCAGTACTTC
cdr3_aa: CASSLQALYEQYF

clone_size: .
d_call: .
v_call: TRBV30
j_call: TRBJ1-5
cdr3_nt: TGTGCCTGGAACAAAGAGGGCAATCAGCCCCAGCATTTT
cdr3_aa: CAWNKEGNQPQHF

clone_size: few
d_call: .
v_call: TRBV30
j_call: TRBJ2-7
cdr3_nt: TGTGCCTGGAGTGTCGCGCTCCCTCTCTCCGAGCAGTACTTC
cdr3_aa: CAWSVALPLSEQYF

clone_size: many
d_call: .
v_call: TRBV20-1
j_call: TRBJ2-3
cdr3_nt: TGCAGTGCTAGAGCTTGGGACTCCACAGATACGCAGTATTTT
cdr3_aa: CSARAWDSTDTQYF

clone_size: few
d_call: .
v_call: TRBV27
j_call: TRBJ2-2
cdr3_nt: TGTGCCAGCAGGGTCTGGTGGGCCGGTAACACCGGGGAGCTGTTTTTT
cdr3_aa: CASRVWWAGNTGELFF

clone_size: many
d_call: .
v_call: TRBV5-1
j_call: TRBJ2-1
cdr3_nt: TGCGCCAGCAGCTTCGATGGGAATGTCGGCGACAATGAGCAGTTCTTC
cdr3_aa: CASSFDGNVGDNEQFF

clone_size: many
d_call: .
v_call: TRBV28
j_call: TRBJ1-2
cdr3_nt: TGTGCCAGCAGTGCCCCTCTGGACAACGGAGGCTACACCTTC
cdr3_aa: CASSAPLDNGGYTF

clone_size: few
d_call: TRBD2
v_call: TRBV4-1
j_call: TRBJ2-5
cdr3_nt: TGCGCCAGCAGCCAAGGGGAGGAGACGGGAGGAGAGACCCAGTACTTC
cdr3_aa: CASSQGEETGGETQYF

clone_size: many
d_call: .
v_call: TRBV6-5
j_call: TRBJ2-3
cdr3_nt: TGTGCCAGCAGTTACGTCGGGGGAGACACAGATACGCAGTATTTT
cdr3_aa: CASSYVGGDTDTQYF

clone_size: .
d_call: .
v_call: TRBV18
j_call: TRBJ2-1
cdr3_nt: TGTGCCAGCTCACCACAGGGTCAAAGCTACAATGAGCAGTTCTTC
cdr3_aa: CASSPQGQSYNEQFF

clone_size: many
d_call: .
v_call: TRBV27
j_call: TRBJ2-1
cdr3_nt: TGTGCCAGCAGTTTAGACGGGAGCGCCTACAATGAGCAGTTCTTC
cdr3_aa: CASSLDGSAYNEQFF

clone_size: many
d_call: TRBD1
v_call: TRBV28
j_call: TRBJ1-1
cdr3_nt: TGTGCCAGCACCAATCCGGGACAGGGGAACACTGAAGCTTTCTTT
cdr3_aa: CASTNPGQGNTEAFF

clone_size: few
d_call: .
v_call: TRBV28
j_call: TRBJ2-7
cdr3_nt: TGTGCCAGCTATACCTCACAGGGCTCCTACGAGCAGTACTTC
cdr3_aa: CASYTSQGSYEQYF

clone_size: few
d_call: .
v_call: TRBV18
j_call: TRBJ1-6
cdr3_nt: TGTGCCAGCTCACCACAGCCGTCAGGACTTAATTCACCCCTCCACTTT
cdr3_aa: CASSPQPSGLNSPLHF

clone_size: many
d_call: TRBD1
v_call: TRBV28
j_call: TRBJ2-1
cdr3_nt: TGTGCCAGCAGTAAGACAGGGGCTTATACCTACAATGAGCAGTTCTTC
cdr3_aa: CASSKTGAYTYNEQFF

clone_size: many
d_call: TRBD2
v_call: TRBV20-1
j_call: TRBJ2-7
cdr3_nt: TGCAGTGCTAGAGATGCGTCGGCTAGCGGGAAATACGAGCAGTACTTC
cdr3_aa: CSARDASASGKYEQYF

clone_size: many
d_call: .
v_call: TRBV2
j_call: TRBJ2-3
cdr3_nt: TGTGCCAGCAGCGAGTCAGATACGCAGTATTTT
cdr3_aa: CASSESDTQYF

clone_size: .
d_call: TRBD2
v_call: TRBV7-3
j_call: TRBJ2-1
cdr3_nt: TGTGCCAGCAGCTTAAAAGGGGGGATAGCGGGAAAGGGGGACAATGAGCAGTTCTTC
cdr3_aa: CASSLKGGIAGKGDNEQFF

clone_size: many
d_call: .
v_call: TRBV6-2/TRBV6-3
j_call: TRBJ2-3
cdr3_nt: TGTGCCAGCAGGGGGAGGGGGGACACAGATACGCAGTATTTT
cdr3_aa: CASRGRGDTDTQYF

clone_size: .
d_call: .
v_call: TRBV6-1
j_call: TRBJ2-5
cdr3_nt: TGTGCCAGCAGCGAACGAGTTTTGGAGACCCAGTACTTC
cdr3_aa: CASSERVLETQYF

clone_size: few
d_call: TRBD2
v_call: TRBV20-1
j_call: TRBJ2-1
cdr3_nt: TGCAGTGCTAGAAAAGCGGGATGGTCAGACAATGAGCAGTTCTTC
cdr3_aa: CSARKAGWSDNEQFF

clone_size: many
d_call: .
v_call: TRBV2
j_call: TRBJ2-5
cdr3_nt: TGTGCCAGCAGTGTCCCCGGACTTGGGGAGACCCAGTACTTC
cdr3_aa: CASSVPGLGETQYF

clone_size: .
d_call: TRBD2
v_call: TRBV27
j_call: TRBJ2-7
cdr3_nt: TGTGCCAGCAGCGGACTAGCGGAATCCTACGAGCAGTACTTC
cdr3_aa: CASSGLAESYEQYF

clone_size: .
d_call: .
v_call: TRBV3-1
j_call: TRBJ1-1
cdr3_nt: TGTGCCAGCAGCCAAGATGAGATAGCTGAATCTTTCTTC
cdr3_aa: CASSQDEIAESFF

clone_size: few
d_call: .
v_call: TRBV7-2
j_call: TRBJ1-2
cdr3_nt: TGTGCCAGCAGCTTAGACAGGAGAAACTATGGCTACACCTTC
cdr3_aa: CASSLDRRNYGYTF

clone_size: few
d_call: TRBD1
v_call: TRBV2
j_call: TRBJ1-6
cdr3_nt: TGTGCCAGCAACCGGGACAGGGGTACCCCCAATTCACCCCTCCACTTT
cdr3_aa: CASNRDRGTPNSPLHF

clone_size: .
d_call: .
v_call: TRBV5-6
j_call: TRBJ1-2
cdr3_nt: TGTGTCAGCAGCTTAAATGCCCTTGGCTACACCTTC
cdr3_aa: CVSSLNALGYTF

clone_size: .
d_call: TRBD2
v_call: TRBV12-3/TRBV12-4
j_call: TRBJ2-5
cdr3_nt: TGTGCCAGCAGTCGGACTAGCGGGAGGGTTCGTGAGACCCAGTACTTC
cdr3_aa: CASSRTSGRVRETQYF

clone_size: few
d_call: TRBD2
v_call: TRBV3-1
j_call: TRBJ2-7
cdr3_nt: TGTGCCAGCAGACCCCCCCGGACTAGCGGTTTGTTCGAGCAGTACTTC
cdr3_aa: CASRPPRTSGLFEQYF

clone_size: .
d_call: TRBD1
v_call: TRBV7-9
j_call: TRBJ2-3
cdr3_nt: TGTGCCAGCAGCTTAGGGGACAGGAGCCCAGATACGCAGTATTTT
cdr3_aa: CASSLGDRSPDTQYF

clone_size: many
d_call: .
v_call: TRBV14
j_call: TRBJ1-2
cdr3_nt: TGTGCCAGCAGCCAATATCGCAGAGGGGCTGAGGGCTACACCTTC
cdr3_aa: CASSQYRRGAEGYTF

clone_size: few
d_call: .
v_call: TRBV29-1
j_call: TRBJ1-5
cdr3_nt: TGCAGCGTCGGGGGGGGGAGCAATCAGCCCCAGCATTTT
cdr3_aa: CSVGGGSNQPQHF

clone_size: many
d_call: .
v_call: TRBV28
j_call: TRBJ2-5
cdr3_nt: TGTGCCAGCAGTTCTTCTAGGGAGACCCAGTACTTC
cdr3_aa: CASSSSRETQYF